This T cell receptor (beta chain) is drawn from a study of regulatory T cells in long-lasting Graves disease. Germline V lookup: CDR1 SGHAT, CDR2 FQDESV (reference sequence). The CDR3 has 15 residues. Unmatched junction bases numbered 7, after V lost 3 bases and J lost 5 bases. With iRepertoire HTBI primers and Arm-PCR of CDR3 regions, TCR beta libraries were built. A single record per CDR3 protein comes from TCRdb applying MiXCR to the multiplex PCR reads. The sample shows roughly 610,000 distinct CDR3 sequences, 16% of them seen only once. This clonotype was recorded many times. Noted time point: newly diagnosed GD, antithyroid drugs for less than 3 months. TCR sequences were obtained from RNA taken from PBMCs. This sample also appeared in a second study, on T cells in Graves' hyperthyroidism and ophthalmopathy.

The chain is built from TRBV11-1 and TRBJ2-1; TRBD2 matches at 7 bases. Source: peripheral blood mononuclear cells (PBMCs), taken at new diagnosis, from a patient treated with antithyroid drugs. The source is a man aged 18 to 30 with Graves disease. Here the CDR3 reads CASSLGREIHNEQFF. DNA for the CDR3: TGTGCCAGCAGCTTGGGGCGGGAGATCCACAATGAGCAGTTCTTC. Filled out from reference TRBV11-1 and TRBJ2-1, the complete variable domain reads EAEVAQSPRYKITEKSQAVAFWCDPISGHATLYWYRQILGQGPELLVQFQDESVVDDSQLPKDRFSAERLKGVDSTLKIQPAELGDSAMYLCASSLGREIHNEQFFGPGTRLTVL.